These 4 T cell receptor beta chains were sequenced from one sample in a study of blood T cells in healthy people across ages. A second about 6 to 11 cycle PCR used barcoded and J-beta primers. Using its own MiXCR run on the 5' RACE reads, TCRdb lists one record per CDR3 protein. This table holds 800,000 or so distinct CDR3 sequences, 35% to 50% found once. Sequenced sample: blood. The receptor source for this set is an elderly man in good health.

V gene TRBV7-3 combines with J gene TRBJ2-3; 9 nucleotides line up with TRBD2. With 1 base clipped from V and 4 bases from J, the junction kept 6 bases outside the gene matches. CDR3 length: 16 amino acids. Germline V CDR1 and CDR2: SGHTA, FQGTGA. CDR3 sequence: CASSLSGTSSPDTQYF. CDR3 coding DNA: TGTGCCAGCAGCTTAAGTGGGACTAGCTCGCCAGATACGCAGTATTTT.

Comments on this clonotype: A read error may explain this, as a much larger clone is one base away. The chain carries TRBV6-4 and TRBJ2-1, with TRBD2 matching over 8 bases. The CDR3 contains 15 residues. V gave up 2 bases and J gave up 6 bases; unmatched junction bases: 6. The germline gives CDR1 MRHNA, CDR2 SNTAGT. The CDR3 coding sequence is TGTGCCAGCAGTGACGAGTCTAGCGGGTTCAATGAGCAGTTCTTC. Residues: CASSDESSGFNEQFF.

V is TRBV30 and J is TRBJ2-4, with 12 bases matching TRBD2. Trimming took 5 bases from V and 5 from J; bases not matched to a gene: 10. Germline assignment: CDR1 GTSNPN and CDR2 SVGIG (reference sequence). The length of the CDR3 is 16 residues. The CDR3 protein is CAWVGASGRGQNIQYF. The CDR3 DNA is TGTGCCTGGGTTGGGGCTAGCGGGAGGGGCCAAAACATTCAGTACTTC.

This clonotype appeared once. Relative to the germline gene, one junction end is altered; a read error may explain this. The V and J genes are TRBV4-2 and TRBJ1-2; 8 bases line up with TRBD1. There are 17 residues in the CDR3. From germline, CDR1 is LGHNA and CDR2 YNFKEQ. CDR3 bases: TGTGCCAGCAGCCAAGTTTCAGGGGGCAACCTTAACTATGGCTACATCTTC. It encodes CASSQVSGGNLNYGYIF.